These T cell receptor beta chains were read from a single sample in a study of identical twins. TCRdb re-analysed the 5' RACE reads in MiXCR, keeping a single row per CDR3 protein. Here the sample spans hundreds of thousands of distinct CDR3 sequences, 9% to 15% being singletons. This sample was also put to use in a study of yellow fever vaccine responses in identical twins.

The sample comprised PBMCs. The receptors were sampled from a woman under 30 in good health. Each CDR3 is given without its conserved first and last residue.

TRBJ1-4 TRBV25-1 ASSAPGGRGEKLF
TRBJ2-7 TRBV12-3/TRBV12-4 ASSLWLAGAEQY
TRBJ1-5 TRBV12-3/TRBV12-4 ASSYRGDGNQPQH
TRBJ1-2 TRBV12-3/TRBV12-4 ASRRGANYGYT
TRBJ2-5 TRBV6-2/TRBV6-3 ASSYPSGGQETQY
TRBJ2-5 TRBV12-3/TRBV12-4 ASSFGGRTTETQY
TRBJ2-1 TRBV6-1 ASSAHEGRYNEQF
TRBJ1-3 TRBV5-1 ASSPGGLGFGNTIY
TRBJ2-3 TRBV10-2 ASSVIAGGFTDTQY
TRBJ2-1 TRBV18 ASSTAGNSYNEQF
TRBJ1-5 TRBV2 ASSEEGIAQH
TRBJ1-1 TRBV6-5 ASSFLLTQNTEAF
TRBJ2-5 TRBV20-1 SAATPLAGGPGETQY
TRBJ2-5 TRBV10-2 ASSWTEDQETQY
TRBJ2-1 TRBV27 ASKSGRSNEQF
TRBJ2-7 TRBV7-2 ASILAGGVYEQY
TRBJ1-1 TRBV11-2 ASSLVSDLWTEAF